The 29 T cell receptor beta chains reported below all come from one sample, sequenced in a study of CD8+CD57+ T cells in acquired aplastic anemia. Genomic DNA, the template, was used for profiling of the TCR beta VDJ and CDR3. TCRdb independently ran MiXCR on the reads; one entry per CDR3 protein. The table includes some 280,000 distinct CDR3 sequences, approximately 56% detected once. The specimen sequenced was sorted CD4+, CD8+, or CD8+CD57+ T cells (not recorded which) from PBMCs. These TCRs come from a human donor with severe aplastic anemia or a healthy control (not recorded which).

The chain uses TRBV7-8 and TRBJ1-1, with a tentative D call TRBD1 (6 bases). Germline V gives CDR1 SGHVS, CDR2 FQNEAQ. V gave up 4 bases and J gave up 4 bases, with 10 bases separating them. The CDR3 sequence is 13 residues long. The CDR3 loop reads CASSSWDTTEAFF. DNA of the CDR3: TGTGCCAGCAGCTCATGGGACACCACTGAAGCTTTCTTT.

V usage is TRBV29-1 and J usage is TRBJ1-2; possible D gene TRBD1, 5 bases. CDR3 size: 13 residues. CDR1 is SQVTM and CDR2 is ANQGSEA in the germline V gene. V shed 2 bases and J shed 2 bases, with 9 bases lying between them. The CDR3 region is CSVEQGGNYGYTF. CDR3 coding DNA: TGCAGCGTTGAACAGGGTGGGAACTATGGCTACACCTTC.

This sequence joins TRBV12-3 or TRBV12-4 and TRBJ2-1; 12 nucleotides line up with TRBD2. The CDR3 is made up of 13 amino acids. CDR3 protein: CALAGGKYNEQFF. The CDR3, as DNA: TGTGCACTAGCGGGGGGAAAATACAATGAGCAGTTCTTC.

The rearrangement uses TRBV12-3 or TRBV12-4 and TRBJ2-3, with D perhaps matching TRBD1 (5 bases). V was pared by 5 bases and J by 7 bases, with 10 bases between. The CDR3 is 12 amino acids. The CDR3, as DNA: TGTGCCAGCAGTGACAGAACCAATACGCAGTATTTT. As protein: CASSDRTNTQYF.

This clonotype was observed many times. V is TRBV7-9 and J is TRBJ2-3; D not certain. This CDR3 comprises 13 residues. V was trimmed by 2 bases and J by 4 bases, leaving 7 bases between them. The germline V gene has CDR1 SEHNR and CDR2 FQNEAQ (reference sequence). The CDR3 DNA is TGTGCCAGCAGCTTAAGTAACTCAGATACGCAGTATTTT. Translating gives CASSLSNSDTQYF.

The V gene is TRBV7-6, the J gene TRBJ1-6; D gene ambiguous. Trimming shortened V by 4 bases and J by 5 bases, and 12 bases separated the two germline ends. CDR3 length: 15 amino acids. Per germline, CDR1 SGHVS and CDR2 FNYEAQ. CDR3 bases: TGTGCCAGCAGCTCCGTAGGGAGGAATAATTCACCCCTCCACTTT. Residues: CASSSVGRNNSPLHF.

The chain couples TRBV6-2 or TRBV6-3 to TRBJ1-4, with D possibly matching TRBD1 (6 bases). V lost 8 bases and J lost 5, with 15 bases in between. CDR3 size: 14 residues. CDR1 is MNHEY and CDR2 is SVGEGT in the germline V gene. This chain's CDR3 is CASETGRWNEKLFF. The CDR3 coding sequence is TGTGCCAGCGAAACAGGGCGGTGGAATGAAAAACTGTTTTTT.

The table lists this clonotype with many counts. V usage is TRBV29-1 and J usage is TRBJ1-1; 9 bases fit TRBD1. Trimming took 4 bases from V and 5 from J; bases not matched to a gene: 14. The CDR3 extends over 16 amino acids. Germline CDR1 is SQVTM and CDR2 is ANQGSEA. The CDR3 DNA reads as TGCAGCGTTGGATCAACCCAGACAGGGGGAGGGACTGAAGCTTTCTTT. It specifies CSVGSTQTGGGTEAFF.

The genes are TRBV24-1 and TRBJ2-5; D may be TRBD1 (6 bases). Deletions cut 4 bases from V and 0 bases from J, with 11 bases between. Germline lookup yields CDR1 KGHDR and CDR2 SFDVKD. The CDR3 runs 15 residues. CDR3 bases: TGTGCCACCAGTGACCCCGGACAGTACCAAGAGACCCAGTACTTC. Amino acid sequence: CATSDPGQYQETQYF.

Ten or more counts support this clonotype. The chain combines TRBV5-1 with TRBJ2-4; TRBD2 aligns across 7 bases. The germline V gene encodes CDR1 SGHRS and CDR2 YFSETQ. The CDR3 runs to 13 residues. V dropped 4 bases and J dropped 7; count of bases not matched to a gene: 5. CDR3 nucleotides: TGCGCCAGCAGCCCCGCCGGGGGGAACATTCAGTACTTC. It translates to CASSPAGGNIQYF.

J is TRBJ1-2 and V is TRBV15; no definite D call. The CDR3 covers 14 residues. Trimming left V 3 bases short and J 7 bases short, with 15 bases between. The V gene's germline CDR1 is LNHNV and CDR2 YYDKDF (reference sequence). The CDR3 nucleotides read TGTGCCACCAGCAGCCTCGGACCCCCGGGTGGCTACACCTTC. Encoded protein: CATSSLGPPGGYTF.

V usage is TRBV7-3 and J usage is TRBJ2-3, with D perhaps given as TRBD1 or TRBD2 (5 bases each). The CDR3 length is 14 residues. The V end lost 9 bases, the J end lost 4 bases, and 17 bases lay between the germline ends. The germline gives CDR1 SGHTA, CDR2 FQGTGA. Here the CDR3 reads CASSIGLGADTQYF. Here the CDR3 DNA reads TGTGCCAGTAGTATAGGCTTGGGGGCAGATACGCAGTATTTT. The full variable domain, its missing parts supplied by reference TRBV7-3 and TRBJ2-3, is GAGVSQTPSNKVTEKGKYVELRCDPISGHTALYWYRQSLGQGPEFLIYFQGTGAADDSGLPNDRFFAVRPEGSVSTLKIQRTERGDSAVYLCASSIGLGADTQYFGPGTRLTVL.

To note about this clonotype: The junction does not match germline at one end; this may be a read error. The rearrangement joins TRBV24-1 to TRBJ2-2; possible D gene TRBD1, 5 bases. The germline V gene has CDR1 KGHDR and CDR2 SFDVKD. The CDR3 has 13 amino acids. The CDR3 sequence is CATSFRQTGELFF. The CDR3 DNA reads as TGCGCCACCAGCTTCAGACAGACCGGGGAGCTGTTTTTT.

This clonotype appeared a single time. The V gene is TRBV29-1, the J gene TRBJ2-5; a weak D match, TRBD1 (6 bases). The CDR3 loop spans 11 amino acids. Germline V gene lookup returns CDR1 SQVTM and CDR2 ANQGSEA. CDR3 DNA sequence: TGCAGTCGACAGGTCCAAGAGACCCAGTACTTC. Translating it yields CSRQVQETQYF.

In this sample, this clonotype turned up many times. J is TRBJ1-6 and V is TRBV15, with D unresolved. The CDR3 is 17 amino acids. The V end lost 5 bases, the J end lost 0 bases, and 14 bases lay between the germline ends. Germline lookup yields CDR1 LNHNV and CDR2 YYDKDF (reference sequence). CDR3 sequence reads: CATSARRGSSYNSPLHF. CDR3 in DNA: TGTGCCACCAGCGCCCGTCGAGGGAGCTCCTATAATTCACCCCTCCACTTT.

The DNA for the CDR3 is TGCAGTGCTAGACCTACCGGGGCAGATACGCAGTATTTT. It translates to CSARPTGADTQYF. This rearrangement joins TRBV20-1 to TRBJ2-3; D perhaps matches TRBD2 (5 bases). The CDR3 is made up of 13 amino acids. With 2 bases removed from V and 4 bases from J, the gap between germline ends came to 10 bases. In germline, CDR1 is DFQATT, CDR2 SNEGSKA (reference sequence).

This clonotype has a handful of counts. The chain employs TRBV9 and TRBJ2-1, with TRBD1 matching 10 bases. There are 15 residues in the CDR3. In germline, CDR1 is SGDLS, CDR2 YYNGEE. After removal of 5 bases from V and 5 bases from J, the junction contained 7 bases not matched to a gene. CDR3 bases: TGTGCCAGCAGTCTTACGGGACAGGGGAACAATGAGCAGTTCTTC. Translated: CASSLTGQGNNEQFF.

The chain combines TRBV4-2 with TRBJ2-7; no definite D call. The CDR3 extends over 13 amino acids. V was clipped by 1 base and J by 2 bases, with 6 bases between them. Germline CDR1 and CDR2: LGHNA and YNFKEQ. CDR3 DNA: TGTGCCAGCAGCCAAGGACATACCTACGAGCAGTACTTC. Amino acids: CASSQGHTYEQYF.

This clonotype was observed at least ten times. The chain combines TRBV20-1 with TRBJ1-1, with a tentative D call TRBD1 (6 bases). Germline CDR1 reads DFQATT; CDR2 reads SNEGSKA (reference sequence). CDR3 length: 14 residues. Trimming took off 0 bases at V and 3 bases at J, with 11 bases between the two ends. The CDR3 nucleotides are TGCAGTGCTAGAGATGGGAGGGGGGACACTGAAGCTTTCTTT. This translates into CSARDGRGDTEAFF.

The J gene is TRBJ2-7, the V gene TRBV7-2; 9 nucleotides match TRBD1. The V gene's germline CDR1 is SGHTA and CDR2 FQGNSA. This CDR3 comprises 15 residues. Unmatched junction bases numbered 7, after V lost 5 bases and J lost 2 bases. The CDR3 nucleotides are TGTGCCAGCAGCCCCTCGACAGGGGGTCCCTACGAGCAGTACTTC. Translating it yields CASSPSTGGPYEQYF.

This clonotype was detected many times. This sequence joins TRBV10-3 and TRBJ2-3; D uncertain. CDR1 is ENHRY and CDR2 is SYGVKD in the germline V gene. V lost 10 bases, J lost 0 bases, and 17 bases lay in between. This CDR3 spans 15 amino acids. CDR3 bases: TGTGCCACCTGCCCAAGGACCCCTAGCACAGATACGCAGTATTTT. As protein: CATCPRTPSTDTQYF.

This clonotype was seen only a few times. The gene calls are TRBV7-9 and TRBJ1-2, with D possibly matching TRBD1 (6 bases). Germline CDR1 and CDR2: SEHNR and FQNEAQ (reference sequence). Trimming removed 7 bases from V and 8 bases from J, with 14 bases in between. CDR3 size: 12 residues. CDR3 nucleotide sequence: TGTGCCAGCAACTCGGGAGGACAGGGCTACACCTTC. This encodes CASNSGGQGYTF.

The chain is built from TRBV10-1 and TRBJ1-2; D ambiguous. Germline V gene data show CDR1 as WNHNN and CDR2 as SYGVQD (reference sequence). The CDR3 is made up of 17 amino acids. Trimming took 1 base from V and 1 from J, leaving 16 bases between them. The DNA of the CDR3 is TGCGCCAGCAGTGAGTGGGTGCCCGAAGTTCTTAACTATGGCTACACCTTC. It translates to CASSEWVPEVLNYGYTF.

The chain combines TRBV19 with TRBJ2-1, with 7 bases lining up with TRBD1. The germline CDR1 and CDR2 sequences are LNHDA and SQIVND (reference sequence). V lost 8 bases, J lost 0 bases, and 7 bases stayed unmatched. The CDR3 consists of 15 residues. CDR3 protein: CASGQADGSYNEQFF. CDR3 sequence (DNA): TGTGCCAGTGGACAGGCCGACGGCTCCTACAATGAGCAGTTCTTC.

In this sample, this clonotype turned up many times. This chain connects TRBV19 to TRBJ1-2; possible D gene TRBD1, 6 bases. Trimming shortened V by 2 bases and J by 5 bases, and 6 bases separated the two germline ends. CDR1 is LNHDA, CDR2 SQIVND, per germline (reference sequence). This CDR3 contains 12 residues. The CDR3 region is CASSITGYGYTF. The CDR3 DNA reads TGTGCCAGTAGTATAACAGGGTATGGCTACACCTTC.

This clonotype has at least ten counts. The CDR3 here is CASSLVEQGGTEAFF. The DNA for the CDR3 is TGTGCCAGCAGCTTGGTCGAACAGGGTGGAACTGAAGCTTTCTTT. V gene TRBV5-6 combines with J gene TRBJ1-1; TRBD1 is a possible D gene (6 bases). The CDR3 consists of 15 residues. Germline V gene data show CDR1 as SGHDT and CDR2 as YYEEEE. The ends were cut back, 0 bases at V and 5 bases at J, with 14 bases in the middle.

The CDR3 region is CATSITVPQETQYF. The CDR3 DNA reads as TGTGCCACCAGCATTACAGTCCCCCAAGAGACCCAGTACTTC. The gene calls are TRBV15 and TRBJ2-5, with no clear D. The CDR3 is made up of 14 amino acids. Germline-derived CDR1 and CDR2 are LNHNV and YYDKDF (reference sequence). V was shortened by 4 bases and J by 1 base, with 10 bases between the two germline ends.

This clonotype was counted ten times or more. This chain links TRBV29-1 with TRBJ1-1; no reliable D call. The CDR3 covers 12 residues. V lost 2 bases to trimming and J lost 6 bases, with 10 bases between them. CDR1 is SQVTM, CDR2 ANQGSEA, per germline. The chain's CDR3 is CSVEIWKSEAFF. The CDR3 region has the DNA TGCAGCGTTGAAATTTGGAAATCTGAAGCTTTCTTT.

J is TRBJ2-2 and V is TRBV20-1; tentative D call: TRBD1 (5 bases). V was trimmed by 1 base and J by 2 bases, leaving 8 bases between them. The CDR3 consists of 14 residues. Per the germline V gene, CDR1 is DFQATT and CDR2 is SNEGSKA (reference sequence). The CDR3 DNA reads TGCAGTGCTAGAGGGCAGGGTAACACCGGGGAGCTGTTTTTT. Its translation is CSARGQGNTGELFF.